The T cell receptor (beta chain) under discussion was sequenced for a study of shared clonotypes between healthy human individuals. Data came from immunoSEQ multiplex PCR; TCRdb stores just in-frame clones and leaves some out. The sample carries about 1.5 million clones, approximately 98% recorded once. The germline gives CDR1 LNHNV, CDR2 YYDKDF (reference sequence). The junction had 7 bases not matched to a gene; V was cut back by 5 bases and J by 4 bases. The CDR3 totals 16 residues. This sequence originates from a man aged 25 to 45 in good health. Sequenced: naive CD4+ T cells sorted from blood. The subset denotes: CD45RA+ positively selected. The chain employs TRBV15 and TRBJ2-3; TRBD2 matches 12 bases. CDR3 amino acids: CATSSTPSGRADTQYF. DNA for the CDR3: TGTGCCACCAGCTCAACCCCTAGCGGGAGGGCAGATACGCAGTATTTT.